The text below deals with one TCR beta chain. Its target is not known. With a much larger clone just one base away, this may be a read error. Other DNA sequences from this sample encode an identical CDR3 as well. This specimen belongs to a study of shared clonotypes between healthy human individuals. The study's findings and limits: Generation probabilities were higher for clonotypes shared across all four sorted-subset donors than for unshared ones.

V was shortened by 4 bases and J by 3 bases, with 9 bases between the two germline ends. The CDR3 loop spans 13 amino acids. The V gene's germline CDR1 is SGHVS and CDR2 FQNEAQ. Methods used by the authors: In the immunoSEQ data, sequences were junction-only and lacked quality scores, so filtering differed. Assay: immunoSEQ multiplex PCR; the TCRdb copy retains only in-frame clones and omits some. V and J calls and clone size are given by that table; D and trimming were obtained from the DNA. The profile shows around 750,000 clones, around 67% of them singletons. Into CD45RA+ naive and CD45RA-negative memory subsets, the CD4+ cells were split.

The chain links TRBV7-8 to TRBJ1-1; D is uncertain. This receptor was identified in a woman under 40 in good health. Sequenced: memory CD4+ T cells sorted from blood. Documented subset: CD45RA-negative fraction. CDR3 loop: CASSSQRDTEAFF. CDR3 in DNA: TGTGCCAGCAGCTCCCAGAGGGACACTGAAGCTTTCTTT.